What follows are 21 T cell receptor beta chains derived from one specimen sequenced in a study of post-analysis software for immune sequencing data. Unique molecular identifiers had been added to the TCR beta cDNA libraries. TCRdb ran MiXCR on the PCR reads and lists one entry per CDR3 protein. The sample includes 500,000 to 600,000 distinct CDR3 sequences, roughly 45% of them seen just once. Their target antigens are unknown. Study-level results: TRBV5-6, TRBV5-1 and TRBV20-1 were among four to six TRBV segments more frequent in patients than controls.

The sample was blood. The receptors shown here come from a girl under 18 with multiple sclerosis.

The rearrangement joins TRBV10-3 to TRBJ2-1, with 7 bases identical to TRBD2. V lost 4 bases to trimming and J lost 7 bases; unmatched junction nucleotides: 10. The CDR3 spans 15 residues. Germline CDR1 is ENHRY and CDR2 is SYGVKD. This CDR3 reads CAISVRGVIGNEQFF. In DNA form, the CDR3 reads TGTGCCATCAGTGTTCGGGGGGTCATTGGGAATGAGCAGTTCTTC.

This clonotype appeared a single time. The V and J genes are TRBV12-3 or TRBV12-4 and TRBJ1-1; D gene unclear. CDR3 length: 17 residues. Trimming pared 1 base from V and 6 bases from J, leaving 21 bases between. CDR3 in DNA: TGTGCCAGCAGTTTAGGGCAGATGCGAGGAGTTCTCGCTGAAGCTTTCTTT. This gives the protein CASSLGQMRGVLAEAFF.

This clonotype was detected only a few times. The chain carries TRBV4-1 and TRBJ1-1; 11 positions match TRBD1. V lost 4 bases, J lost 3 bases, and 7 bases stayed unmatched. The CDR3 spans 16 residues. Germline V CDR1 and CDR2: MGHRA, YSYEKL. CDR3 in amino acids: CASSRGQGALDTEAFF. The CDR3 nucleotides read TGCGCCAGCAGCCGTGGACAGGGGGCATTGGACACTGAAGCTTTCTTT.

The J gene is TRBJ2-5, the V gene TRBV20-1, with TRBD1 as a possible D gene (6 bases). Germline CDR1 is DFQATT and CDR2 is SNEGSKA (reference sequence). The CDR3 has 12 residues. V shed 7 bases and J shed 1 base, with 10 bases lying between them. DNA for the CDR3: TGCAGTGGAGGACAGACCCAAGAGACCCAGTACTTC. Residues: CSGGQTQETQYF.

This rearrangement joins TRBV21-1 to TRBJ2-7; TRBD1, the table's D call, was not compared with the DNA. TRBV21-1 has pseudogene status. The CDR3 runs 16 residues. The CDR3, as DNA: TGTGCCAGCAGCAAATCCCATTCTTGGACAGGCTACGAGCAGTACTTC. This codes for CASSKSHSWTGYEQYF.

This chain links TRBV12-3 or TRBV12-4 with TRBJ2-3; D uncertain. V lost 6 bases to trimming and J lost 2 bases, with 9 bases between them. There are 13 residues in the CDR3. In nucleotides, the CDR3 is TGTGCCAGCAGGATTACAGTCACAGATACGCAGTATTTT. Translation gives CASRITVTDTQYF.

This sequence joins TRBV5-1 and TRBJ2-2; 11 positions match TRBD2. The CDR3 runs to 16 residues. The germline CDR1 and CDR2 sequences are SGHRS and YFSETQ. V shed 4 bases, J shed 4 bases, and the junction held 6 bases outside the gene matches. The CDR3 bases are TGCGCCAGCAGCCCGATGACTAGCGGGACCACCGGGGAGCTGTTTTTT. Encoded protein: CASSPMTSGTTGELFF.

This chain connects TRBV11-2 to TRBJ2-7, with 8 nucleotides matching TRBD2. The length of the CDR3 is 15 residues. Germline V gene sequence: CDR1 SGHAT, CDR2 FQNNGV. With V trimmed by 1 base and J by 3 bases, 5 bases remained unmatched. CDR3 nucleotide sequence: TGTGCCAGCAGCTTAGTACTAGCGGTCGTCTACGAGCAGTACTTC. It encodes CASSLVLAVVYEQYF. Full variable domain (rest looked up from reference TRBV11-2 and TRBJ2-7): EAGVAQSPRYKIIEKRQSVAFWCNPISGHATLYWYQQILGQGPKLLIQFQNNGVVDDSQLPKDRFSAERLKGVDSTLKIQPAKLEDSAVYLCASSLVLAVVYEQYFGPGTRLTVT.

J is TRBJ2-1 and V is TRBV15, with D perhaps matching TRBD1 or TRBD2 (5 bases each). V was shortened by 0 bases and J by 7 bases, with 13 bases between the two germline ends. CDR3 length: 15 residues. Germline lookup yields CDR1 LNHNV and CDR2 YYDKDF (reference sequence). This CDR3 is CATSRDRGLGNEQFF. The CDR3 DNA reads as TGTGCCACCAGCAGAGATCGGGGCCTCGGGAATGAGCAGTTCTTC.

This chain joins TRBV7-9 and TRBJ2-3, with 10 bases lining up with TRBD2. The V segment lost 5 bases and the J segment 3 bases; nucleotides outside the gene matches: 8. In germline, CDR1 is SEHNR, CDR2 FQNEAQ (reference sequence). This CDR3 has 16 amino acids. CDR3 coding DNA: TGTGCCAGCAGCCAACTACCGGGACTAGCGACAGATACGCAGTATTTT. It specifies CASSQLPGLATDTQYF.

This clonotype was recorded a few times. The rearrangement joins TRBV6-1 to TRBJ1-1, with D hard to call. V was trimmed by 1 base and J by 11 bases, leaving 17 bases between them. The germline V gene encodes CDR1 MNHNS and CDR2 SASEGT. There are 14 residues in the CDR3. The chain's CDR3 is CASSEERGLGTAFF. The CDR3 bases are TGTGCCAGCAGTGAAGAGCGCGGCTTGGGTACGGCTTTCTTT.

This clonotype was detected ten times or more. The chain recombines TRBV7-2 with TRBJ2-5; no reliable D call. Trimming removed 5 bases from V and 2 bases from J, with 3 bases in between. CDR1 and CDR2 (germline): SGHTA, FQGNSA. This CDR3 is built from 11 residues. CDR3 region: CASSIQETQYF. As DNA, the CDR3 is TGTGCCAGCAGCATACAAGAGACCCAGTACTTC.

The V gene is TRBV29-1, the J gene TRBJ2-4; D gene uncertain. The J call is uncertain, as TRBJ2-7 better fits the DNA end. CDR3 size: 12 residues. CDR1 and CDR2 from the germline V gene are SQVTM and ANQGSEA. Here the CDR3 reads CSVEVSRGEQYF. For the CDR3, the DNA is TGCAGCGTTGAAGTATCCAGAGGCGAGCAGTACTTC.

This clonotype was counted between two and nine times. The chain is built from TRBV12-5 and TRBJ2-3; D gene unclear. Trimming left V 6 bases short and J 4 bases short, with 11 bases between. Germline-derived CDR1 and CDR2 are LGHNT and FRNRAP. The CDR3 totals 13 residues. Here the CDR3 reads CASGSGWADTQYF. CDR3 in DNA: TGTGCTAGTGGCTCCGGCTGGGCAGATACGCAGTATTTT. Combining the CDR3 with reference TRBV12-5 and TRBJ2-3 gives the whole variable domain DARVTQTPRHKVTEMGQEVTMRCQPILGHNTVFWYRQTMMQGLELLAYFRNRAPLDDSGMPKDRFSAEMPDATLATLKIQPSEPRDSAVYFCASGSGWADTQYFGPGTRLTVL.

This clonotype was picked up a small number of times. The genes are TRBV29-1 and TRBJ2-3, with TRBD2 matching over 10 bases. This CDR3 comprises 15 residues. Germline-derived CDR1 and CDR2 are SQVTM and ANQGSEA. The trim removed 7 bases at V and 4 bases at J, leaving 11 bases unmatched. CDR3 coding DNA: TGCAGCGCCGAACGAGCGGGAGGGTCGGCAGATACGCAGTATTTT. It is translated as CSAERAGGSADTQYF.

The chain combines TRBV12-3 or TRBV12-4 with TRBJ2-3; possible D gene TRBD2, 7 bases. Between the trimmed V and J ends, which lost 5 bases and 4 bases, there was a span of 19 bases. CDR3 size: 16 residues. CDR3 in amino acids: CASSQTSAGAPDTQYF. CDR3 in DNA: TGTGCCAGCAGTCAGACTTCGGCGGGGGCCCCAGATACGCAGTATTTT.

This clonotype turned up a few times. CDR3 protein: CASSLDGRAAYNEQFF. In nucleotides, the CDR3 is TGTGCCAGCAGCTTAGATGGCAGGGCGGCCTACAATGAGCAGTTCTTC. V is TRBV7-6 and J is TRBJ2-1, with a tentative D call TRBD1 (5 bases). Trimming shortened V by 1 base and J by 2 bases, and 12 bases separated the two germline ends. Germline V gives CDR1 SGHVS, CDR2 FNYEAQ. The CDR3 extends over 16 amino acids.

The chain has TRBV12-3 or TRBV12-4 and TRBJ2-3; D is unresolved. V was shortened by 7 bases and J by 2 bases, with 10 bases between the two germline ends. This CDR3 is built from 13 residues. The CDR3 coding sequence is TGTGCCAGCACCTTCTTCGACACAGATACGCAGTATTTT. Protein: CASTFFDTDTQYF.

This chain's CDR3 is CASSLARSDYSGANVLTF. CDR3 in DNA: TGTGCCAGCAGCTTAGCGAGATCGGATTACTCTGGGGCCAACGTCCTGACTTTC. The V call is TRBV11-2, the J call TRBJ2-6; no definite D call. The germline V gene encodes CDR1 SGHAT and CDR2 FQNNGV. V lost 1 base, J lost 0 bases, and 13 bases lay in between. The CDR3 spans 18 residues.

The chain links TRBV4-1 to TRBJ2-5; tentative D call: TRBD2 (6 bases). V dropped 4 bases and J dropped 1 base, with 16 bases sitting between them. There are 16 residues in the CDR3. Germline lookup yields CDR1 MGHRA and CDR2 YSYEKL. CDR3 nucleotide sequence: TGCGCCAGCAGCCTAAAGCGGGCCCGAAGCCAAGAGACCCAGTACTTC. Translation: CASSLKRARSQETQYF.

This clonotype has only a few counts. J is TRBJ2-7 and V is TRBV7-9; 7 bases map to TRBD1. V lost 2 bases, J lost 2 bases, and 3 bases stayed unmatched. The CDR3 is 14 residues long. Germline V gene sequence: CDR1 SEHNR, CDR2 FQNEAQ (reference sequence). This CDR3 reads CASSLLTGTYEQYF. CDR3 DNA sequence: TGTGCCAGCAGCTTATTGACAGGGACCTACGAGCAGTACTTC.